This entry features one T cell receptor (beta chain) sequence. Its target is not known. The V gene lost 7 bases and the J gene lost 5 bases, with 11 bases spanning the gap. The length of the CDR3 is 12 residues. Germline CDR1 is ENHRY and CDR2 is SYGVKD. Moderately to severely active ophthalmopathy under 3 months, CAS at least 3, NOSPECS at least 4. Someone took the PBMCs out of roughly 10 ml of fresh peripheral blood. Amplifying from RNA transcripts, the study obtained TCR beta CDR3 regions. HTBI primers were used in a first-round RT-PCR, which preceded a second-round multiplex PCR. MiXCR, applied by TCRdb to the multiplex PCR reads, yields one record per CDR3 protein. The sample has 600,000 to 700,000 distinct CDR3 sequences, 35% to 45% seen once. These data come from a study of Graves' ophthalmopathy and Graves' hyperthyroidism. Study context: Peripheral blood was gathered at the point of initial diagnosis, before any treatment started.

The study, taken as a whole, reports: Blood contained most expanded thyroid clonotypes exceeding 0.001 frequency.

The sample was peripheral blood. The chain couples TRBV10-3 to TRBJ2-5, with a weak D call TRBD1 (6 bases). This TCR came from an adult man with Graves' ophthalmopathy. DNA for the CDR3: TGTGCCATCAACAGGGCCGTGGAGACCCAGTACTTC. Its translation is CAINRAVETQYF.